This entry describes one TCR beta chain. This record comes from a study of T cells expressing NK-cell markers. cDNA encoding TCR beta was synthesized via 5'RACE template switching incorporating UMIs. TCRdb reprocessed the 5' RACE reads, with one entry per CDR3 protein and no DNA. The sample's table shows some 450,000 distinct CDR3 sequences. CDR1 and CDR2 from the germline V gene are SEHNR and FQNEAQ (reference sequence). The CDR3 runs 12 residues. V is TRBV7-9 and J is TRBJ1-1. Sequenced: blood T cells: a sorted CD56 or NKG2C T cell subset, CD4+ or CD8+ T cells, or bulk PBMC T cells (not recorded which). The receptor's source is a woman aged 18-70 years in good health. The CDR3: CASSLGTGEAFF. Variable domain in full (rest from reference TRBV7-9 and TRBJ1-1): DTGVSQNPRHKITKRGQNVTFRCDPISEHNRLYWYRQTLGQGPEFLTYFQNEAQLEKSRLLSDRFSAERPKGSFSTLEIQRTEQGDSAMYLCASSLGTGEAFFGQGTRLTVV.